Following are 21 T cell receptor beta chains from one sample sequenced in a study of OX40 agonist ivuxolimab in advanced cancers. Assay: immunoSEQ multiplex PCR; the TCRdb copy retains only in-frame clones and omits some. The table has fewer than 80,000 clones, approximately 85% seen once. Source: CD4+ or CD8+ T cells sorted from blood, taken in a trial of the OX40 agonist ivuxolimab. Every receptor here comes from an adult with an advanced solid tumor such as melanoma, head and neck, liver or kidney cancer.

The CDR3 nucleotides read TGTGCCAGCAGCTTAGAGGGACAGGGGACGTACGAGCAGTACTTC. As protein: CASSLEGQGTYEQYF. V and J are TRBV7-2 and TRBJ2-7; 10 nucleotides match TRBD1. V shed 1 base and J 4 bases; nucleotides not matched to a gene: 4. The CDR3 covers 15 residues. Per the germline V gene, CDR1 is SGHTA and CDR2 is FQGNSA.

This clone showed up just once. The chain is built from TRBV5-1 and TRBJ1-2, with D hard to call. V was cut by 3 bases and J by 8 bases, with 20 bases left in between. CDR1 and CDR2 from the germline V gene are SGHRS and YFSETQ. The CDR3 totals 15 residues. In DNA form, the CDR3 reads TGCGCCAGCAGCTGGACCGGTTCCACAACACAGGGCTACACCTTC. The encoded protein is CASSWTGSTTQGYTF. Complete variable domain (other parts from reference TRBV5-1 and TRBJ1-2): KAGVTQTPRYLIKTRGQQVTLSCSPISGHRSVSWYQQTPGQGLQFLFEYFSETQRNKGNFPGRFSGRQFSNSRSEMNVSTLELGDSALYLCASSWTGSTTQGYTFGSGTRLTVV.

The rearrangement joins TRBV5-1 to TRBJ2-4, with D unclear. The CDR3 runs to 14 residues. Germline V gene lookup returns CDR1 SGHRS and CDR2 YFSETQ. V was clipped by 0 bases and J by 8 bases, with 12 bases between them. The CDR3 reads CASSLDAPPDIQYF. The CDR3 DNA sequence: TGCGCCAGCAGCTTGGACGCCCCCCCGGACATTCAGTACTTC. The variable domain in full, with the rest retrieved from reference TRBV5-1 and TRBJ2-4, is KAGVTQTPRYLIKTRGQQVTLSCSPISGHRSVSWYQQTPGQGLQFLFEYFSETQRNKGNFPGRFSGRQFSNSRSEMNVSTLELGDSALYLCASSLDAPPDIQYFGAGTRLSVL.

The chain combines TRBV5-6 with TRBJ2-5, with 7 bases fitting TRBD2. J lost 5 bases, V lost 4 bases, and 8 bases had no gene match. Germline V CDR1 and CDR2: SGHDT, YYEEEE. The CDR3 consists of 14 residues. CDR3 nucleotide sequence: TGTGCCAGCAGCCTCGACAGAGCGGGGGAGACCCAGTACTTC. Translation gives CASSLDRAGETQYF.

This clone was observed a handful of times. The chain joins TRBV7-2 to TRBJ2-2, with a possible D match to TRBD2 (7 bases). Deletions cut 4 bases from V and 7 bases from J, with 22 bases between. Looked up from germline, CDR1 is SGHTA and CDR2 is FQGNSA. This CDR3 has 17 amino acids. CDR3 protein: CASSSRGQGRSGGELFF. The CDR3 DNA sequence: TGTGCCAGCAGCTCGCGGGGGCAGGGGCGATCAGGCGGGGAGCTGTTTTTT.

CDR3 sequence (DNA): TGTGCCACCAGCAGAGAAGCGGGGGGGACCGGGGAGCTGTTTTTT. As protein: CATSREAGGTGELFF. The rearrangement links TRBV15 to TRBJ2-2; 10 bases agree with TRBD2. There are 15 residues in the CDR3. V gave up 0 bases and J gave up 5 bases; unmatched junction bases: 0. Germline V lookup: CDR1 LNHNV, CDR2 YYDKDF (reference sequence).

The chain carries TRBV30 and TRBJ2-2; TRBD2 is a possible D gene (5 bases). Germline V CDR1 and CDR2: GTSNPN, SVGIG (reference sequence). CDR3 length equals 13 residues. The germline V and J ends were trimmed by 4 bases and 4 bases, with 10 bases remaining between them. As DNA, the CDR3 is TGTGCCTGGACCCGGACTTCCACCGGGGAGCTGTTTTTT. It yields the protein CAWTRTSTGELFF.

This clone was counted between two and nine times. This chain links TRBV2 with TRBJ1-1, with D hard to call. Between the trimmed V and J ends, which lost 8 bases and 8 bases, there was a span of 9 bases. The CDR3 loop spans 10 amino acids. The germline V gene encodes CDR1 SNHLY and CDR2 FYNNEI. This CDR3 is CASGVKEAFF. DNA of the CDR3: TGTGCCAGCGGGGTAAAAGAAGCTTTCTTT. Full variable domain (missing parts from reference TRBV2 and TRBJ1-1): EPEVTQTPSHQVTQMGQEVILRCVPISNHLYFYWYRQILGQKVEFLVSFYNNEISEKSEIFDDQFSVERPDGSNFTLKIRSTKLEDSAMYFCASGVKEAFFGQGTRLTVV.

The V and J genes are TRBV18 and TRBJ1-2; 8 nucleotides align to TRBD1. The CDR3 covers 15 residues. V was clipped by 4 bases and J by 7 bases; unmatched bases: 11. The V gene's germline CDR1 is KGHSH and CDR2 LQKENI. In DNA, the CDR3 is TGTGCCAGCTCACAAGATTCTCAGGGGGCCGGTGGCTACACCTTC. Translated, it gives CASSQDSQGAGGYTF.

The sample holds one count of this clone. The chain is built from TRBV27 and TRBJ2-6; D call uncertain. Trimming stripped 2 bases from V and 4 bases from J, with 9 bases between. The CDR3 length is 15 residues. Germline values: CDR1 MNHEY, CDR2 SMNVEV (reference sequence). The CDR3 nucleotides read TGTGCCAGCAGTTTAAGTGGGGAAGGGGCCAACGTCCTGACTTTC. Protein: CASSLSGEGANVLTF.

J is TRBJ1-1 and V is TRBV9; D unresolved. Trimming left V 4 bases short and J 1 base short, with 11 bases between. The CDR3 is 14 amino acids. CDR1 and CDR2 (germline): SGDLS, YYNGEE. As DNA, the CDR3 is TGTGCCAGCAGCCCTCTATCGTGGAACACTGAAGCTTTCTTT. Translating gives CASSPLSWNTEAFF.

This chain links TRBV5-6 with TRBJ1-6; 7 bases map to TRBD1. The CDR3 is made up of 13 amino acids. V shed 4 bases, J shed 7 bases, and the junction held 2 bases outside the gene matches. Looked up from germline, CDR1 is SGHDT and CDR2 is YYEEEE. CDR3 loop: CASSPDRNSPLHF. The CDR3 bases are TGTGCCAGCAGCCCGGACAGGAATTCACCCCTCCACTTT.

The sample holds one count of this clone. At one boundary the junction diverges from the germline segment, which might be a read error. This chain connects TRBV7-9 to TRBJ2-7; D not resolved. The CDR3 covers 12 residues. In germline, CDR1 is SEHNR, CDR2 FQNEAQ (reference sequence). The CDR3 DNA sequence: TGTGCCAGCAGCTTCCCTCCCTACGTGCAGTACTTC. This translates into CASSFPPYVQYF.

The V gene is TRBV29-1, the J gene TRBJ2-6, with 9 positions matching TRBD1. CDR3 length: 16 residues. Germline values: CDR1 SQVTM, CDR2 ANQGSEA. V lost 7 bases to trimming and J lost 0 bases; unmatched junction nucleotides: 7. CDR3 in amino acids: CSAHGTGSSGANVLTF. The CDR3 DNA is TGCAGCGCACACGGGACAGGGAGCTCTGGGGCCAACGTCCTGACTTTC. Combining the CDR3 with reference TRBV29-1 and TRBJ2-6 gives the whole variable domain SAVISQKPSRDICQRGTSLTIQCQVDSQVTMMFWYRQQPGQSLTLIATANQGSEATYESGFVIDKFPISRPNLTFSTLTVSNMSPEDSSIYLCSAHGTGSSGANVLTFGAGSRLTVL.

The V and J genes are TRBV6-4 and TRBJ2-3; D is uncertain. V was pared by 2 bases and J by 0 bases, with 9 bases between. Germline lookup yields CDR1 MRHNA and CDR2 SNTAGT. This CDR3 region has 15 residues. Here the CDR3 DNA reads TGTGCCAGCAGTGACAAGGTCGGAAGCACAGATACGCAGTATTTT. Its translation: CASSDKVGSTDTQYF.

The chain recombines TRBV5-1 with TRBJ2-5, with TRBD1 matching 9 bases. CDR1 SGHRS and CDR2 YFSETQ come from the germline V gene. J lost 5 bases, V lost 4 bases, and 9 bases had no gene match. The CDR3 consists of 15 residues. The CDR3 DNA follows: TGCGCCAGCAGCATTCACAGGGGGCAGGAGGAGACCCAGTACTTC. Its protein is CASSIHRGQEETQYF.

The chain joins TRBV10-2 to TRBJ2-3; 8 bases align to TRBD1. CDR1 is WSHSY and CDR2 is SAAADI in the germline V gene. After removal of 10 bases from V and 4 bases from J, the junction contained 10 bases not matched to a gene. This CDR3 has 14 amino acids. CDR3 sequence reads: CATLDREWADTQYF. DNA for the CDR3: TGCGCCACCCTGGACAGGGAATGGGCAGATACGCAGTATTTT.

The gene calls are TRBV6-1 and TRBJ2-2, with a possible D match to TRBD2 (6 bases). Germline V gene data show CDR1 as MNHNS and CDR2 as SASEGT. V gave up 10 bases and J gave up 8 bases, with 11 bases separating them. This CDR3 region has 11 residues. The CDR3 DNA is TGTGCCACCCGGGGGATAGGGGAGCTGTTTTTT. It translates to CATRGIGELFF.

V usage is TRBV5-6 and J usage is TRBJ2-5, with 8 bases lining up with TRBD1. This CDR3 contains 13 residues. The V gene's germline CDR1 is SGHDT and CDR2 YYEEEE. Trimming cost V 4 bases and J 3 bases; bases outside gene matches: 2. CDR3 in amino acids: CASSVTGEETQYF. The CDR3, as DNA: TGTGCCAGCAGCGTGACAGGGGAAGAGACCCAGTACTTC.

V gene TRBV15 combines with J gene TRBJ1-1; D is perhaps TRBD1 (6 bases). The V end was cut by 5 bases, the J end by 1 base, with 11 bases between. This CDR3 is built from 14 residues. Germline CDR1 and CDR2: LNHNV and YYDKDF (reference sequence). This chain's CDR3 is CATSPLQGNTEAFF. The CDR3 DNA is TGTGCCACCAGCCCTTTACAGGGGAACACTGAAGCTTTCTTT. The full variable domain, rest sourced from reference TRBV15 and TRBJ1-1, is DAMVIQNPRYQVTQFGKPVTLSCSQTLNHNVMYWYQQKSSQAPKLLFHYYDKDFNNEADTPDNFQSRRPNTSFCFLDIRSPGLGDTAMYLCATSPLQGNTEAFFGQGTRLTVV.

The chain couples TRBV21-1 to TRBJ2-1; the D call of TRBD2 is as the table states it, not checked on the DNA. TRBV21-1 is shown as a pseudogene. The CDR3 runs to 15 residues. CDR3: CASSKGRWTRYEQFF. Written as DNA, the CDR3 is TGTGCCAGCAGCAAAGGTCGCTGGACTAGATATGAGCAGTTCTTC.